Listed below are T cell receptor beta chains from one sample, sequenced in a study of cytomegalovirus exposure and HLA in healthy donors. The assay was immunoSEQ multiplex PCR, and TCRdb's table has in-frame clones only and misses some. The top ten clones hold more than 2.5% of a sample with under 200,000 clones, 71% of them seen once. Sequenced material: PBMCs. The receptors shown here come from a woman in her twenties or thirties in good health and CMV-seronegative. CDR3s include the opening cysteine and the closing phenylalanine or tryptophan. The order of the fields is J gene, clone size, V gene, D gene, CDR3 protein, CDR3 DNA. The D gene is left open where the match is weak. A row's size may be missing; if present it is once, few, many or a size class.

TRBJ2-1,NA,TRBV4-2,TRBD1,CASSQGDRGLNNEQFF,TGTGCCAGCAGCCAAGGGGACAGGGGGCTTAACAATGAGCAGTTCTTC
TRBJ1-5,NA,TRBV19,NA,CASSTSDRRLGPQHF,TGTGCCAGTAGTACCTCAGACAGGCGTCTAGGGCCCCAGCATTTT
TRBJ2-7,NA,TRBV7-2,TRBD2,CASSLVARTSGSYEQYF,TGTGCCAGCAGCTTAGTCGCTCGGACTAGCGGCTCCTACGAGCAGTACTTC
TRBJ2-1,NA,TRBV15,NA,CATSRDMRKQFF,TGTGCCACCAGCAGAGATATGCGGAAGCAGTTCTTC
TRBJ2-7,NA,TRBV19,NA,CASSRDFYEQYF,TGTGCCAGTAGTAGGGACTTCTACGAGCAGTACTTC
TRBJ1-5,few,TRBV30,NA,CAWSVRAGKNQPQHF,TGTGCCTGGAGTGTACGGGCAGGGAAAAATCAGCCCCAGCATTTT
TRBJ1-2,NA,TRBV29-1,NA,CSVEEQGRNGYTF,TGCAGCGTTGAAGAACAGGGACGGAATGGCTACACCTTC
TRBJ2-7,once,TRBV27,NA,CASSLRQAPKVYEQYF,TGTGCCAGCAGTTTAAGACAGGCCCCAAAAGTCTACGAGCAGTACTTC
TRBJ1-1,NA,TRBV2,NA,CASFSDMMNTEAFF,TGTGCCAGCTTCTCCGACATGATGAACACTGAAGCTTTCTTT
TRBJ2-2,NA,TRBV7-2,NA,CASSRDFDTGELFF,TGTGCCAGCAGCAGGGACTTCGACACCGGGGAGCTGTTTTTT
TRBJ2-5,NA,TRBV19,NA,CASSTRGFWSEETQYF,TGTGCCAGTAGTACGAGGGGGTTTTGGTCTGAGGAGACCCAGTACTTC
TRBJ2-3,NA,TRBV7-3,TRBD2,CASSLTWEGGHTQYF,TGTGCCAGCAGCTTAACGTGGGAGGGTGGACATACGCAGTATTTT
TRBJ2-7,NA,TRBV2,TRBD2,CASSPRGGGSYEQYF,TGTGCCAGCAGCCCCCGGGGCGGGGGTTCCTACGAGCAGTACTTC
TRBJ1-5,NA,TRBV5-1,TRBD1,CASSLMGQDNQPQHF,TGCGCCAGCAGCTTGATGGGACAGGACAATCAGCCCCAGCATTTT
TRBJ2-5,NA,TRBV18,NA,CASSIYGSVQYF,TGTGCCAGCTCAATCTACGGGAGTGTCCAGTACTTC
TRBJ1-5,NA,TRBV19,NA,CASSGGTGQPQHF,TGTGCCAGCTCCGGGGGGACCGGTCAGCCCCAGCATTTT
TRBJ1-5,NA,TRBV15,NA,CATSTAPEPQHF,TGTGCCACCAGCACCGCCCCGGAGCCCCAGCATTTT
TRBJ2-1,NA,TRBV9,TRBD2,CASSVDLLAGPDEQFF,TGTGCCAGCAGCGTAGATTTACTAGCGGGACCGGATGAGCAGTTCTTC
TRBJ2-2,NA,TRBV7-2,NA,CASSSDSYTGELFF,TGTGCCAGCAGCTCGGACTCATACACCGGGGAGCTGTTTTTT
TRBJ2-4,few,TRBV28,NA,CASSYGDLAKNIQYF,TGTGCCAGCAGTTACGGAGACTTAGCCAAAAACATTCAGTACTTC
TRBJ1-1,NA,TRBV10-3,TRBD1,CAISERGQDTEAFF,TGTGCCATCAGTGAAAGGGGGCAGGACACTGAAGCTTTCTTT
TRBJ2-6,NA,TRBV18,NA,CASNTREAGANVLTF,TGTGCCAGCAACACCAGGGAAGCTGGGGCCAACGTCCTGACTTTC
TRBJ2-1,NA,TRBV5-4,NA,CASKGPRDEQFF,TGTGCCAGCAAGGGCCCGAGGGATGAGCAGTTCTTC
TRBJ1-6,NA,TRBV2,TRBD1,CASSYRGPNSPLHF,TGTGCCAGCAGTTACAGGGGTCCCAATTCACCCCTCCACTTT
TRBJ2-2,NA,TRBV11-2,NA,CASSSDYLVTGELFF,TGTGCCAGCAGCTCCGACTATCTAGTCACCGGGGAGCTGTTTTTT